One sample yielded the 3 T cell receptor beta chains listed below, sequenced in a study of cytomegalovirus exposure and HLA in healthy donors. With 60 Vbeta and 13 Jbeta primers, the PCR was carried out. Sequencing was performed with immunoSEQ multiplex PCR; in TCRdb, only in-frame clones are kept and a portion is missing. This table holds approximately 160,000 clones, around 75% found once. The specimen was PBMCs. The receptors stem from a male donor in good health and CMV-seronegative.

This chain links TRBV4-1 with TRBJ1-3; D remains unclear. Germline CDR1 reads MGHRA; CDR2 reads YSYEKL. The CDR3 has 17 residues. V lost 0 bases, J lost 4 bases, and 16 bases lay in between. The CDR3 protein is CASSQDGVGLRGNTIYF. CDR3 sequence (DNA): TGCGCCAGCAGCCAAGACGGTGTGGGTTTGCGGGGAAACACCATATATTTT.

This clone is categorized as medium-sized. The chain is built from TRBV6-5 and TRBJ2-2; D is ambiguous. Trimming removed 7 bases at V and 2 bases at J, with 8 bases between. Looked up from germline, CDR1 is MNHEY and CDR2 is SVGAGI. The CDR3 has 13 residues. The CDR3 loop reads CASTSLNTGELFF. The CDR3 DNA is TGTGCCAGCACCTCCCTTAACACCGGGGAGCTGTTTTTT.

The J gene is TRBJ2-5, the V gene TRBV27, with D possibly TRBD2 on 5 matching bases. This CDR3 has 15 residues. The V end lost 4 bases, the J end lost 2 bases, and 14 bases lay between the germline ends. From germline, CDR1 is MNHEY and CDR2 SMNVEV (reference sequence). CDR3 sequence reads: CASSSSPREQETQYF. CDR3 nucleotide sequence: TGTGCCAGCAGTTCCTCTCCGAGGGAGCAAGAGACCCAGTACTTC.